The entry below describes one T cell receptor beta chain. The junction had 3 bases not matched to a gene; V was cut back by 0 bases and J by 2 bases. The germline gives CDR1 LNHNV, CDR2 YYDKDF (reference sequence). CDR3 length: 16 amino acids. The data derive from a study of blood T cell repertoires in COVID-19. Assay used: immunoSEQ multiplex PCR; TCRdb lists only in-frame clones, some missing. Of around 180,000 clones in the sample, 83% were seen once. The chain couples TRBV15 to TRBJ2-1, with 8 bases aligning to TRBD1. The specimen was peripheral blood. The TCR was taken from a human donor in a cohort sampled during active COVID-19. The CDR3 region is CATSREVDRAYNEQFF. The CDR3, as DNA: TGTGCCACCAGCAGAGAGGTGGACAGGGCCTACAATGAGCAGTTCTTC. Based on the CDR3 plus reference TRBV15 and TRBJ2-1, the full variable domain is DAMVIQNPRYQVTQFGKPVTLSCSQTLNHNVMYWYQQKSSQAPKLLFHYYDKDFNNEADTPDNFQSRRPNTSFCFLDIRSPGLGDTAMYLCATSREVDRAYNEQFFGPGTRLTVL.